The clone carrying this T cell receptor (beta chain) has ten or more counts. The antigen is unknown. This entry comes from a study of early T cells in non-severe SARS-CoV-2 infection. Study-wide results and caveats: Matching results from VDJdb favored anti-spike CD8 responses, leaving private and CD4 specificities undetected.

From germline, CDR1 is MNHNY and CDR2 SVGAGI (reference sequence). After removal of 0 bases from V and 4 bases from J, the junction contained 12 bases not matched to a gene. The CDR3 consists of 18 residues. TCRdb analysed the 5' RACE reads with MiXCR anew, one entry per CDR3 protein. The sample lists over 55,000 distinct CDR3 sequences, roughly 13% occurring once. The J gene is TRBJ1-2, the V gene TRBV6-6, with 9 bases matching TRBD1. The material sequenced was whole blood. The origin of this receptor is an adult who was a healthcare worker with PCR-confirmed SARS-CoV-2 infection or an uninfected control (not recorded which). The CDR3 bases are TGTGCCAGCAGTTACTCCATCCCCGGGACAGGGAGATCCTATGGCTACACCTTC. This codes for CASSYSIPGTGRSYGYTF.